Listed below are T cell receptor beta chains from one sample, sequenced in a study of OX40 agonist ivuxolimab in advanced cancers. Measured with immunoSEQ multiplex PCR; TCRdb has only the in-frame clones, and not every one. The table has about 80,000 clones, 80% to 90% seen once. The specimen was CD4+ or CD8+ T cells sorted from blood, collected in a trial of the OX40 agonist ivuxolimab. Receptors were obtained from an adult with an advanced solid tumor such as melanoma, head and neck, liver or kidney cancer. Both conserved end residues are part of each CDR3. A D gene is named only where the DNA matches it firmly. Part of the rows lack a size; the others show once, few, many or a class for expanded clones.

cdr3_nt: TGTGCCAGCAACTCGCGCCAGGGACAGGGGGCGCATGGCTACACCTTC
cdr3_aa: CASNSRQGQGAHGYTF
clone_size: NA
v_call: TRBV9
j_call: TRBJ1-2
d_call: TRBD1

cdr3_nt: TGTGCCATCAGTGGACTCTCCGGGACAGGGCGGGCAGATACGCAGTATTTT
cdr3_aa: CAISGLSGTGRADTQYF
clone_size: once
v_call: TRBV10-3
j_call: TRBJ2-3
d_call: TRBD1

cdr3_nt: TGCGCCAACAGCTTGGCTCCGGGACGGATACAAGAGACCCAGTACTTC
cdr3_aa: CANSLAPGRIQETQYF
clone_size: NA
v_call: TRBV5-1
j_call: TRBJ2-5
d_call: NA

cdr3_nt: TGTGCCAGCAGTGAAGGGGGACTGTCCTCTGGAAACACCATATATTTT
cdr3_aa: CASSEGGLSSGNTIYF
clone_size: NA
v_call: TRBV6-1
j_call: TRBJ1-3
d_call: NA

cdr3_nt: TGTGCCAGTAGTATCCGACAGGGGGTTTACAATGAGCAGTTCTTC
cdr3_aa: CASSIRQGVYNEQFF
clone_size: NA
v_call: TRBV19
j_call: TRBJ2-1
d_call: TRBD1

cdr3_nt: TGTGCCAGCAGCGCGTGGGCCGGATCGGAGACCCAGTACTTC
cdr3_aa: CASSAWAGSETQYF
clone_size: NA
v_call: TRBV7-9
j_call: TRBJ2-5
d_call: NA

cdr3_nt: TGTGCCAGCAGCACTGACTGGAACACTGAAGCTTTCTTT
cdr3_aa: CASSTDWNTEAFF
clone_size: NA
v_call: TRBV11-2
j_call: TRBJ1-1
d_call: NA

cdr3_nt: TGTGCCAGTAGTATGAGTCTAGCGGGAGTTAACACCGGGGAGCTGTTTTTT
cdr3_aa: CASSMSLAGVNTGELFF
clone_size: NA
v_call: TRBV19
j_call: TRBJ2-2
d_call: TRBD2

cdr3_nt: TGTGCCAGCAGCCCCGGGACAGCCGGTGAAAAACTGTTTTTT
cdr3_aa: CASSPGTAGEKLFF
clone_size: NA
v_call: TRBV6-1
j_call: TRBJ1-4
d_call: TRBD1

cdr3_nt: TGTGCCAGCAGCTTAGGGGGGGTTGGAAACACCATATATTTT
cdr3_aa: CASSLGGVGNTIYF
clone_size: NA
v_call: TRBV7-8
j_call: TRBJ1-3
d_call: NA

cdr3_nt: TGTGCCAGCGGTACTCAGGGGAGCGGGGAGCAGTTCTTC
cdr3_aa: CASGTQGSGEQFF
clone_size: many
v_call: TRBV19
j_call: TRBJ2-1
d_call: NA

cdr3_nt: TGTGCCAGCAGTACTCGGACAGGGGGCGGCTATGGCTACACCTTC
cdr3_aa: CASSTRTGGGYGYTF
clone_size: NA
v_call: TRBV6-5
j_call: TRBJ1-2
d_call: TRBD1

cdr3_nt: TGTGCCTGGAGTGTACTAGATTTAGACACCGGGGAGCTGTTTTTT
cdr3_aa: CAWSVLDLDTGELFF
clone_size: NA
v_call: TRBV30
j_call: TRBJ2-2
d_call: NA

cdr3_nt: TGTGCCTGGAACCGGGACCCAAATTCACCCCTCCACTTT
cdr3_aa: CAWNRDPNSPLHF
clone_size: NA
v_call: TRBV30
j_call: TRBJ1-6
d_call: NA

cdr3_nt: TGCGCCAGCAGCTTGAGGGCGGTCCAAGGGAACACCGGGGAGCTGTTTTTT
cdr3_aa: CASSLRAVQGNTGELFF
clone_size: NA
v_call: TRBV5-1
j_call: TRBJ2-2
d_call: NA

cdr3_nt: TGTGCCAGCAGTCTAACCCTAATGAACACTGAAGCTTTCTTT
cdr3_aa: CASSLTLMNTEAFF
clone_size: NA
v_call: TRBV7-2
j_call: TRBJ1-1
d_call: NA